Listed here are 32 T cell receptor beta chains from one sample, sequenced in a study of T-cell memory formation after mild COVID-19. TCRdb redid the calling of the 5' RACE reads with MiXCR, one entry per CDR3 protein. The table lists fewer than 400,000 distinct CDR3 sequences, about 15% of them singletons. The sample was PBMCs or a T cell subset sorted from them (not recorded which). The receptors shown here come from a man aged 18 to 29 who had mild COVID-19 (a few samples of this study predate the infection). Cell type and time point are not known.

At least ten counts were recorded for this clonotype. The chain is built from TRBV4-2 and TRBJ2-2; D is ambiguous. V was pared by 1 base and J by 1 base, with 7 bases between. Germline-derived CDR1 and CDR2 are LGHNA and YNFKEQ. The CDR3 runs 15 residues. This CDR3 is CASSQVWGNTGELFF. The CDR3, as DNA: TGTGCCAGCAGCCAAGTTTGGGGGAACACCGGGGAGCTGTTTTTT.

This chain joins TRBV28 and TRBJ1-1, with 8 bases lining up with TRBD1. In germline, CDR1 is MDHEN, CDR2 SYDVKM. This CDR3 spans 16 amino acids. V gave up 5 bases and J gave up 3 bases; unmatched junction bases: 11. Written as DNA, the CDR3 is TGTGCCAGCAGTCCGGGACTTGGACAGGGTGACACTGAAGCTTTCTTT. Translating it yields CASSPGLGQGDTEAFF.

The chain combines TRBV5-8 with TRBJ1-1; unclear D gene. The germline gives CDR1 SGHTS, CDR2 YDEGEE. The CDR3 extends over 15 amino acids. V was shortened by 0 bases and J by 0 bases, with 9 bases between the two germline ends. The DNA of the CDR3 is TGTGCCAGCAGCTTGGGTTCGGCGGTGAACACTGAAGCTTTCTTT. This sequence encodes CASSLGSAVNTEAFF.

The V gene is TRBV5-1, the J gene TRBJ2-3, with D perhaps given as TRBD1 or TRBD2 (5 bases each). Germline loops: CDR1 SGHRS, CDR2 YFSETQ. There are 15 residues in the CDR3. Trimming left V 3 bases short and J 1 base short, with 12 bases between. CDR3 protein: CASSSRGFGTDTQYF. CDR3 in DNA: TGCGCCAGCAGCTCGAGGGGATTCGGCACAGATACGCAGTATTTT.

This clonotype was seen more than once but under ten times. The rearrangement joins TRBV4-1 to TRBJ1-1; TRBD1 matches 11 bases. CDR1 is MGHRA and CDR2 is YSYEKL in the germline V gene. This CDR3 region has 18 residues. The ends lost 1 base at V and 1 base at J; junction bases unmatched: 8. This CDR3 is CASSQVRTGGTWNTEAFF. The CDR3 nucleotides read TGCGCCAGCAGCCAAGTGAGGACAGGGGGCACCTGGAACACTGAAGCTTTCTTT.

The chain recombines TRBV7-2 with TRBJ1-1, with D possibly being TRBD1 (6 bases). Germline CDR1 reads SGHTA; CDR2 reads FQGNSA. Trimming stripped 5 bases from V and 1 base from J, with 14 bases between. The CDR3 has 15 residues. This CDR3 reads CASSIRTEANTEAFF. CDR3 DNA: TGTGCCAGCAGCATCAGGACAGAAGCGAACACTGAAGCTTTCTTT.

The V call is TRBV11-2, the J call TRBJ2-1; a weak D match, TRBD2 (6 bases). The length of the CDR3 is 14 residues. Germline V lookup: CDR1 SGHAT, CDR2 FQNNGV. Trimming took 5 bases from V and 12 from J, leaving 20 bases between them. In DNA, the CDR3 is TGTGCCAGCAGCCCCCAGCCCTTAGCGGTGGGGCAGTTCTTC. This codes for CASSPQPLAVGQFF.

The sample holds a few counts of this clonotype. CDR3 DNA: TGTGCCAGCAGCACGGGACTAGCGGGGGTCCGCACAGATACGCAGTATTTT. Protein: CASSTGLAGVRTDTQYF. The chain is built from TRBV7-3 and TRBJ2-3; TRBD2 agrees at 14 bases. The CDR3 consists of 17 residues. In germline, CDR1 is SGHTA, CDR2 FQGTGA. V lost 5 bases, J lost 1 base, and 5 bases stayed unmatched.

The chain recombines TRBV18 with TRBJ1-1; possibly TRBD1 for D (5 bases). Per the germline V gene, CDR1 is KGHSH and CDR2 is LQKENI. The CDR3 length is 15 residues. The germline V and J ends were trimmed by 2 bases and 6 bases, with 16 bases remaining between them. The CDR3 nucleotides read TGTGCCAGCTCACCATCTTTTGGCAGGGTGCCTGAAGCTTTCTTT. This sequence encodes CASSPSFGRVPEAFF.

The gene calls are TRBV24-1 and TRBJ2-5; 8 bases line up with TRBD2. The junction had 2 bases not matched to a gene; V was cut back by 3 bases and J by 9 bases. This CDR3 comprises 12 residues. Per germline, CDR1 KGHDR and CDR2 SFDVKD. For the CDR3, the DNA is TGTGCCACCAGTGATCCGGGAGGGGCCCAGTACTTC. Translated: CATSDPGGAQYF.

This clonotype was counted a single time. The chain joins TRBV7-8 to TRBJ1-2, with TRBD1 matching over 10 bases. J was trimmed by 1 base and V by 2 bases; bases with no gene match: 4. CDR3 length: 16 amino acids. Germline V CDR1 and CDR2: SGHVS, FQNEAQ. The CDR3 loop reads CASSLSTGGGNYGYTF. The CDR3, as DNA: TGTGCCAGCAGCTTATCGACAGGGGGCGGTAACTATGGCTACACCTTC.

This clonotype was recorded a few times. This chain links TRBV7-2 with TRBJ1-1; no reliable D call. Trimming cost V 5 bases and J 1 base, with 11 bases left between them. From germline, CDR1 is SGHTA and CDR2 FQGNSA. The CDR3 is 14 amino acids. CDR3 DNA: TGTGCCAGCAGCCCCCCCCCCAGGAACACTGAAGCTTTCTTT. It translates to CASSPPPRNTEAFF.

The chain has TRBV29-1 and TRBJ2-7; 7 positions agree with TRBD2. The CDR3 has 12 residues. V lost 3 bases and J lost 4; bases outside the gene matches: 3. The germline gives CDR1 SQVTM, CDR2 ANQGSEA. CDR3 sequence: CSVDGEGYEQYF. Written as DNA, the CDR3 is TGCAGCGTTGACGGGGAGGGTTACGAGCAGTACTTC.

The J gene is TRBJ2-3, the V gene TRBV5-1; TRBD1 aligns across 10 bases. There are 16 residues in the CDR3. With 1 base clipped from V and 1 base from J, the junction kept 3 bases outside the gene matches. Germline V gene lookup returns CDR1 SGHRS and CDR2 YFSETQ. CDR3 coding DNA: TGCGCCAGCAGCTTGAGACAGGGGGCAGGCACAGATACGCAGTATTTT. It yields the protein CASSLRQGAGTDTQYF.

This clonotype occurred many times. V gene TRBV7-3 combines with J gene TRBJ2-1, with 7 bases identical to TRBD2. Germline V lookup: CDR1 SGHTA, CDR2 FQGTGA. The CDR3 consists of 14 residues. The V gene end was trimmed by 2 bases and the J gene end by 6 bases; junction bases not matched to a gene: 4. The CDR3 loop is CASSLLAASNEQFF. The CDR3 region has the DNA TGTGCCAGCAGCTTACTAGCGGCGAGCAATGAGCAGTTCTTC. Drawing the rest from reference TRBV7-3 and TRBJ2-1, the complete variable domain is GAGVSQTPSNKVTEKGKYVELRCDPISGHTALYWYRQSLGQGPEFLIYFQGTGAADDSGLPNDRFFAVRPEGSVSTLKIQRTERGDSAVYLCASSLLAASNEQFFGPGTRLTVL.

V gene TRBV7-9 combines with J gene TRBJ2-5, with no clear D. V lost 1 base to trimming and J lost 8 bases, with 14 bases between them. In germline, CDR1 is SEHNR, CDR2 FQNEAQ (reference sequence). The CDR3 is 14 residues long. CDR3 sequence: CASSLGSSTNTQYF. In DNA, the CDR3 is TGTGCCAGCAGCTTAGGGTCAAGCACTAATACCCAGTACTTC.

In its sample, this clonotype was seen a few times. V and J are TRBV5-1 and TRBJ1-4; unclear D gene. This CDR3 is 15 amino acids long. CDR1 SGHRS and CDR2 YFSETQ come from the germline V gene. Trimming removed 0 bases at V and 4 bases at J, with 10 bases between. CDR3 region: CASSLGQTGNEKLFF. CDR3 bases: TGCGCCAGCAGCTTGGGGCAGACCGGTAATGAAAAACTGTTTTTT.

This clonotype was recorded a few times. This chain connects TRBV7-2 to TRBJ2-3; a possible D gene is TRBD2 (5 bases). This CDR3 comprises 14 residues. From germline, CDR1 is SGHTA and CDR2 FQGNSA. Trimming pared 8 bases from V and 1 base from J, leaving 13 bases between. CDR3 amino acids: CASRVGGRTDTQYF. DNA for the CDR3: TGTGCCAGCCGAGTTGGCGGGCGCACAGATACGCAGTATTTT.

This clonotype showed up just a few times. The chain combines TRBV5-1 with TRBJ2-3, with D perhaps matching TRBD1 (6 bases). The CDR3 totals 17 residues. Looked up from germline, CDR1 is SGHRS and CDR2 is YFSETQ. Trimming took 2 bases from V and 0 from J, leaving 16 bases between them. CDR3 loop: CASSFLDRRSSTDTQYF. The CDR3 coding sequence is TGCGCCAGCAGCTTCCTAGACAGGCGGTCTAGCACAGATACGCAGTATTTT.

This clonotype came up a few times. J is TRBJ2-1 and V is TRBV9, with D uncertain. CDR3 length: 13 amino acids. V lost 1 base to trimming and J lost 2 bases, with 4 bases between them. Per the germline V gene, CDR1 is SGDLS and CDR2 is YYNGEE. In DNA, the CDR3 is TGTGCCAGCAGCGTACAAACCTACAATGAGCAGTTCTTC. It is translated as CASSVQTYNEQFF.

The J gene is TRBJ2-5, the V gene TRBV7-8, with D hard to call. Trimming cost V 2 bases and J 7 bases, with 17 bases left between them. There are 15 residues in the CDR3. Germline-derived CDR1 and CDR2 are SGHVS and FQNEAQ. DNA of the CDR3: TGTGCCAGCAGCTTACCCGAATGGGCCGTTGGGACCCAGTACTTC. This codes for CASSLPEWAVGTQYF. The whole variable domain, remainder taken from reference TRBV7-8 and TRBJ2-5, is GAGVSQSPRYKVAKRGQDVALRCDPISGHVSLFWYQQALGQGPEFLTYFQNEAQLDKSGLPSDRFFAERPEGSVSTLKIQRTQQEDSAVYLCASSLPEWAVGTQYFGPGTRLLVL.

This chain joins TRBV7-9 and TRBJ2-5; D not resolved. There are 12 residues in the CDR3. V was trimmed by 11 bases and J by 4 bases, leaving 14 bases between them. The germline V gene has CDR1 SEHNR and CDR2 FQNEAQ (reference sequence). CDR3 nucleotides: TGTGCCCCCTCCGGCCCAAGAGAGACCCAGTACTTC. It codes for CAPSGPRETQYF.

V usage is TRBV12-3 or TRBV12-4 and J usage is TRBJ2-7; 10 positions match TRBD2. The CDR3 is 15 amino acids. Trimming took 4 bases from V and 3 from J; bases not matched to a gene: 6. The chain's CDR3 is CASSSGTSAFYEQYF. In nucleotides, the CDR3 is TGTGCCAGCAGTTCCGGGACTAGCGCCTTCTACGAGCAGTACTTC.

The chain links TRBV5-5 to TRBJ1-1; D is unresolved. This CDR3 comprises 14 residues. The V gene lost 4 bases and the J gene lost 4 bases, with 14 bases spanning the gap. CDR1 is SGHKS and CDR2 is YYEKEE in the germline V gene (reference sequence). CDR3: CASSSEPGFTEAFF. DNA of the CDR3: TGTGCCAGCAGCAGCGAGCCTGGGTTCACTGAAGCTTTCTTT.

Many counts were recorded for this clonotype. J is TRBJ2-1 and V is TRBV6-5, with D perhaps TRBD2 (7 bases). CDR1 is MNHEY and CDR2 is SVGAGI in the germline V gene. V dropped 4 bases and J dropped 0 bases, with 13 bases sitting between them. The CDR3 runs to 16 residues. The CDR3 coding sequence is TGTGCCAGCAGTTTGGGGGGGGGCGGCTCCTACAATGAGCAGTTCTTC. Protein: CASSLGGGGSYNEQFF.

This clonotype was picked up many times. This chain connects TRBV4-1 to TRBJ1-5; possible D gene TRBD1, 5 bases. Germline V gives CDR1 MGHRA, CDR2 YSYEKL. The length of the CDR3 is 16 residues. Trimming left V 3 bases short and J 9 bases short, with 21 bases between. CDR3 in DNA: TGCGCCAGCAGCCAGATAGATATGGGGCTGGCGGGGCCCCAGCATTTT. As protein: CASSQIDMGLAGPQHF.

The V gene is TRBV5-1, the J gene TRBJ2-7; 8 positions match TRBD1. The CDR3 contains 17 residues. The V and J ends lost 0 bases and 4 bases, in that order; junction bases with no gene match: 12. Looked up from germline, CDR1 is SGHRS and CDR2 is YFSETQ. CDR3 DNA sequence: TGCGCCAGCAGCTTGGGGCCCGTTGGACAGGGATTGTACGAGCAGTACTTC. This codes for CASSLGPVGQGLYEQYF.

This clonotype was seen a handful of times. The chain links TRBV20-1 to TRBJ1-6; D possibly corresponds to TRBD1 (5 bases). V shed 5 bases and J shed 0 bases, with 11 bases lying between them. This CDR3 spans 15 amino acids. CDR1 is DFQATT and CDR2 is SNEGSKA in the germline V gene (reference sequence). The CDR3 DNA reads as TGCAGTGCTTCGGACACTTTCTCCTATAATTCACCCCTCCACTTT. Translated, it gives CSASDTFSYNSPLHF.

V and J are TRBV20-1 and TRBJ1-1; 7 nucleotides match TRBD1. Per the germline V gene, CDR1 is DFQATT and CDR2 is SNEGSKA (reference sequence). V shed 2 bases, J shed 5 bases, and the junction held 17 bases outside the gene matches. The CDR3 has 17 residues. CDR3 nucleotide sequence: TGCAGTGCTAGACGGGCCGGGACAGCTAACCCGTGGACTGAAGCTTTCTTT. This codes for CSARRAGTANPWTEAFF.

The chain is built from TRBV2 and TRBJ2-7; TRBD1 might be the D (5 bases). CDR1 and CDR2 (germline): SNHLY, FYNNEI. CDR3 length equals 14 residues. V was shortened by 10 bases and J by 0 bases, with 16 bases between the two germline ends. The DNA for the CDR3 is TGTGCCACTTGGATGGGGCCGAGCTCCTACGAGCAGTACTTC. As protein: CATWMGPSSYEQYF.

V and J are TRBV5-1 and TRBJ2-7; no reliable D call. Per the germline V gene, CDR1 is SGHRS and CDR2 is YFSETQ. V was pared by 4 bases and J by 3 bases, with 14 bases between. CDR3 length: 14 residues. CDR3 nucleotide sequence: TGCGCCAGCAGCGCCCCAGTACGTGACTACGAGCAGTACGTC. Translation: CASSAPVRDYEQYV.

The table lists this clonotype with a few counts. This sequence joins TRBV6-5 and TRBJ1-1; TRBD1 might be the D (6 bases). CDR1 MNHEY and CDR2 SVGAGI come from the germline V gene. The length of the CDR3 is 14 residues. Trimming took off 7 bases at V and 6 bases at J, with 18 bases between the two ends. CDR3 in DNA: TGTGCCAGCACCCCGACAGGACCGGCAGCTGAAGCTTTCTTT. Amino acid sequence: CASTPTGPAAEAFF.